This T cell receptor (beta chain) stems from a study of beta chain features in type 1 diabetes. Concerning this clone: The antigen remains unidentified.

The germline gives CDR1 KGHSH, CDR2 LQKENI. Trimming shortened V by 3 bases and J by 4 bases, and 9 bases separated the two germline ends. The CDR3 length is 13 residues. All of the isolated RNA was reverse transcribed, so expressed TCRB transcripts were sequenced. Using immunoSEQ multiplex PCR, the repertoire was profiled, and TCRdb retains in-frame clones only, with some absent. The sample gives about 900,000 clones, about 17% of which show up once; 0.023% is in the top ten. Whole-study findings and limits: Shorter templates might be favored by PCR, and equally so in patients and in controls.

This receptor was identified in a woman younger than 30 in good health. The chain has TRBV18 and TRBJ1-2; D is ambiguous. Specimen: naive CD4+ T cells from blood. CDR3 coding DNA: TGTGCCAGCTCACCGGACGAGGGCTATGGCTACACCTTC. It codes for CASSPDEGYGYTF.